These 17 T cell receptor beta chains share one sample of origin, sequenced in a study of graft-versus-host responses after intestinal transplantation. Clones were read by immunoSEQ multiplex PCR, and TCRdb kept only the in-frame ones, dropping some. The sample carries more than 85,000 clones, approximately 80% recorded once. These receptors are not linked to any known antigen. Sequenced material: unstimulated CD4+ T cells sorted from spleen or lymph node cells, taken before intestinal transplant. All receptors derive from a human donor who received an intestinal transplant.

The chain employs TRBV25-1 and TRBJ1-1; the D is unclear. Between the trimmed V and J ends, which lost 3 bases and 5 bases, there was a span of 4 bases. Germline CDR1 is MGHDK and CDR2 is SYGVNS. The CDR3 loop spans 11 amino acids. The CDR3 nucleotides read TGTGCCAGCAGTGATTATACTGAAGCTTTCTTT. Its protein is CASSDYTEAFF.

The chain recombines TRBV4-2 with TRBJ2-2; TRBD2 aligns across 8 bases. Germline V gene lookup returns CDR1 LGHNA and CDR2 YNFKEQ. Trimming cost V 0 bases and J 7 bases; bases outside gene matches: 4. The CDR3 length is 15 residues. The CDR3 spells CASSQEGLVSGELFF. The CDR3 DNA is TGTGCCAGCAGCCAAGAGGGACTAGTGAGCGGGGAGCTGTTTTTT.

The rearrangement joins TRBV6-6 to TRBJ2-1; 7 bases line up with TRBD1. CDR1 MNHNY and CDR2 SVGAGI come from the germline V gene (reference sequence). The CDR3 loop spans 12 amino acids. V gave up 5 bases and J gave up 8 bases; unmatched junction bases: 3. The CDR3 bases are TGTGCCAGCAGTCCCGGGACAGATGAGCAGTTCTTC. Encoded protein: CASSPGTDEQFF.

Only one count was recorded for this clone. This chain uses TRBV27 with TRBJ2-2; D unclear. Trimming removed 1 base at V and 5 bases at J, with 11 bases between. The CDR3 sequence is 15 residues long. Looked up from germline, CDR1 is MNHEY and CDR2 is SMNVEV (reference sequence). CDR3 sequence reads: CASSLYLPTTGELFF. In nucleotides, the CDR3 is TGTGCCAGCAGTTTATATCTACCGACTACCGGGGAGCTGTTTTTT.

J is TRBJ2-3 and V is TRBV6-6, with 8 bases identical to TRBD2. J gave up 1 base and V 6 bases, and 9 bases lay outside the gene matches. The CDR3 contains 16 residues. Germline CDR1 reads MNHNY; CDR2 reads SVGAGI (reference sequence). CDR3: CASRYLGGAGTDTQYF. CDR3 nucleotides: TGTGCCAGCAGATACCTCGGGGGGGCCGGCACAGATACGCAGTATTTT.

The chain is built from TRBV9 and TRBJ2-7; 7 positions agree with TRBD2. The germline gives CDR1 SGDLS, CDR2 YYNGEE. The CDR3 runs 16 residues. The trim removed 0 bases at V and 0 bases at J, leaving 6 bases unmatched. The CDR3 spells CASSVDASGLSYEQYF. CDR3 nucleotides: TGTGCCAGCAGCGTAGATGCTAGCGGCCTCTCCTACGAGCAGTACTTC.

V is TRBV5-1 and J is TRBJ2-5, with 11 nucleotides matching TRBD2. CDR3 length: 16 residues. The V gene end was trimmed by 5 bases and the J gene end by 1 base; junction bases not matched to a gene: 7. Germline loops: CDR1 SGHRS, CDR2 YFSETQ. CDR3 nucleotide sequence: TGCGCCAGCAGGATGGGGACTAGCGGTCCCCAAGAGACCCAGTACTTC. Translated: CASRMGTSGPQETQYF.

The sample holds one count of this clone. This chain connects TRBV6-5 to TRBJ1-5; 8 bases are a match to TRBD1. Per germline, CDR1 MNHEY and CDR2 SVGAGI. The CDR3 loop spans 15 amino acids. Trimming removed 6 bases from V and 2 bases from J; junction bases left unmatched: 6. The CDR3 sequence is CASSSGGLGNQPQHF. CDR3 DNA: TGTGCCAGCAGCTCAGGGGGCTTAGGCAATCAGCCCCAGCATTTT.

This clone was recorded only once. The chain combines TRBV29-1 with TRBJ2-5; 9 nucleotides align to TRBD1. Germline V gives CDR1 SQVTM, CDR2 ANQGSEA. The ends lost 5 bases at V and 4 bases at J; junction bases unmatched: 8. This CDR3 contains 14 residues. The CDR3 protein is CSVTGQGSTETQYF. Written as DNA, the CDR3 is TGCAGCGTTACCGGACAGGGGAGTACAGAGACCCAGTACTTC.

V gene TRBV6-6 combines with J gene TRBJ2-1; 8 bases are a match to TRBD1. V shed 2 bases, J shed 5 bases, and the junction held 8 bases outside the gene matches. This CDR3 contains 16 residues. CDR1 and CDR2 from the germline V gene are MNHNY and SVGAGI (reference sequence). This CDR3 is CASSYPGTGGNNEQFF. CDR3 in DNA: TGTGCCAGCAGTTACCCGGGGACAGGCGGTAACAATGAGCAGTTCTTC.

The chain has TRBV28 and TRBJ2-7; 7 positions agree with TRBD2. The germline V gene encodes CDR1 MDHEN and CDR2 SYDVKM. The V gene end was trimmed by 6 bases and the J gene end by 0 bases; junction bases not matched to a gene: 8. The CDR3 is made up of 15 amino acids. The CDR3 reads CASSGPGGSSYEQYF. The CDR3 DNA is TGTGCCAGCAGCGGTCCGGGGGGTAGCTCCTACGAGCAGTACTTC.

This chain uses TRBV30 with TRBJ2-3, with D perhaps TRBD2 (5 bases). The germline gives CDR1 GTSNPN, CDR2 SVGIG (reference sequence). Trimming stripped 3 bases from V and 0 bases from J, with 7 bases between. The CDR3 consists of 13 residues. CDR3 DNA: TGTGCCTGGAGAAGCGGAAGCACAGATACGCAGTATTTT. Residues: CAWRSGSTDTQYF.

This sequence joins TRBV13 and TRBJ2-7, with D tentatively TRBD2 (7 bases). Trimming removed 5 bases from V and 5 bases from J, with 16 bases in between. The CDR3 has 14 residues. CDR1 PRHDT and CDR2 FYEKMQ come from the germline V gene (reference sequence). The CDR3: CASSRGGGHDEQYF. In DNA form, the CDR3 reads TGTGCCAGCAGCAGGGGAGGGGGGCACGACGAGCAGTACTTC.

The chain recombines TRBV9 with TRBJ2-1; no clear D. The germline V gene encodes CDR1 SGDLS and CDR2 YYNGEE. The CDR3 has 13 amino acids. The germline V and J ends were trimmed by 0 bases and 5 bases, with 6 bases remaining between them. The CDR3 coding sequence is TGTGCCAGCAGCGTAGCGGTGCACAATGAGCAGTTCTTC. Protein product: CASSVAVHNEQFF.

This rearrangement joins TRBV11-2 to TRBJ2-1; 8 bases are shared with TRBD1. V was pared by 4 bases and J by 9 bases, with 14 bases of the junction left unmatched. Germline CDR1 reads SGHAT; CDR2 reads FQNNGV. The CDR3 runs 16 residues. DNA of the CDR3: TGTGCCAGCAGCTCACTCCCTGGACAGGGAGCTGGTGAGCAGTTCTTC. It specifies CASSSLPGQGAGEQFF.

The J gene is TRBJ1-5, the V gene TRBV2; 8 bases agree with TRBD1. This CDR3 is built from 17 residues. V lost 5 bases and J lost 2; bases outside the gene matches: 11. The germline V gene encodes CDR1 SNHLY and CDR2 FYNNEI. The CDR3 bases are TGTGCCAGCAGTTTAGGACAGGGTCGGGCGGGCAATCAGCCCCAGCATTTT. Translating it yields CASSLGQGRAGNQPQHF.

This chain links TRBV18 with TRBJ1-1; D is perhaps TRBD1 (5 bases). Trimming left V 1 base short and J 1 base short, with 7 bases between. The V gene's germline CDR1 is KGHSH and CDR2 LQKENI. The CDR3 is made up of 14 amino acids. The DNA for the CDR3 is TGTGCCAGCTCACCACTCAGGGCGAACACTGAAGCTTTCTTT. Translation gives CASSPLRANTEAFF. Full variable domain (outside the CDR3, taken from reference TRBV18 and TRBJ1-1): NAGVMQNPRHLVRRRGQEARLRCSPMKGHSHVYWYRQLPEEGLKFMVYLQKENIIDESGMPKERFSAEFPKEGPSILRIQQVVRGDSAAYFCASSPLRANTEAFFGQGTRLTVV.